This TCR beta chain was sequenced for a study of T cell changes during pregnancy in multiple sclerosis. Clones were sequenced by immunoSEQ multiplex PCR, and TCRdb holds only the in-frame ones, with some missing. The table has under 75,000 clones, 92% seen once. Germline values: CDR1 SQVTM, CDR2 ANQGSEA. This CDR3 is 15 amino acids long. The V end was cut by 6 bases, the J end by 3 bases, with 19 bases between. The chain combines TRBV29-1 with TRBJ2-3; TRBD2 might be the D (7 bases). This TCR was recovered from a female donor with multiple sclerosis, enrolled in a pregnancy study. The sample here was CD4+ T cells from peripheral blood mononuclear cells, taken after pregnancy. The CDR3 nucleotides read TGCAGCGTCCCTAAAGTGGGGGGGCCTACAGATACGCAGTATTTT. Translated: CSVPKVGGPTDTQYF.